This TCR beta chain was profiled in a study of blood T cell repertoires in COVID-19. Turning to the study itself: From the United States, Italy and Spain came samples of acute and convalescent COVID-19. The cDNA or gDNA used as material had been derived from T cells, B-cell-depleted T cells, or PBMCs.

The V segment lost 4 bases and the J segment 7 bases; nucleotides outside the gene matches: 14. CDR3 size: 16 residues. Germline CDR1 is SGHRS and CDR2 is YFSETQ. Methods used by the authors: Cell counts per sample came from amplifying reference gene primers. The assay was immunoSEQ multiplex PCR, and TCRdb's table has in-frame clones only and misses some. V, J and clone size are taken as reported in that table, and D and trimming were inferred from the DNA itself. The profile shows fewer than 200,000 clones, approximately 80% of them singletons. The sequence was obtained from a woman aged 80 or over with COVID-19, enrolled during active disease. Material for sequencing was peripheral blood. The rearrangement uses TRBV5-1 and TRBJ2-5; TRBD1 matches 9 bases. The CDR3 DNA reads TGCGCCAGCAGCCCCTCTCCGGGACAGGGATTCGCGACCCAGTACTTC. Translation: CASSPSPGQGFATQYF.